Listed below are T cell receptor beta chains from one sample, sequenced in a study of blood T cell repertoires in COVID-19. Libraries were prepared by immunoSEQ multiplex PCR; TCRdb keeps only in-frame clonotypes and omits some of them. Here the sample spans some 190,000 clones, roughly 90% being singletons. Sequencing was done on a sample of peripheral blood. The receptor source for this set is a woman in her thirties or forties who had recovered from COVID-19. Each CDR3 is given with its conserved first and last residue. Each record gives: J gene, clone size, D gene, V gene, CDR3 DNA, CDR3 protein. The D gene is left open where the match is weak. Clone size, where shown, is once, few, many, or a class for clones that have expanded.

J: TRBJ1-2; size: NA; D: NA; V: TRBV2; DNA: TGTGCTAGCAGTTCCCAATCCTATGGCTACACCTTC; CDR3: CASSSQSYGYTF
J: TRBJ2-1; size: once; D: TRBD2; V: TRBV5-1; DNA: TGCGCCAGCTTACCAGGGACTAGCGGGAGGGTCTACAATGAGCAGTTCTTC; CDR3: CASLPGTSGRVYNEQFF
J: TRBJ2-3; size: NA; D: TRBD2; V: TRBV2; DNA: TGTGCCTGTCACAGGGGACTAGCGGGAAAAAGCACAGATACGCAGTATTTT; CDR3: CACHRGLAGKSTDTQYF
J: TRBJ2-1; size: NA; D: TRBD1; V: TRBV28; DNA: TGTGCCATCCAAATTACAGGGGCTTCCTACAATGAGCAGTTCTTC; CDR3: CAIQITGASYNEQFF
J: TRBJ2-2; size: NA; D: TRBD2; V: TRBV5-4; DNA: TGTGCCAGCAGCTTGGGACTAGCGGGAAATACCGGGGAGCTGTTTTTT; CDR3: CASSLGLAGNTGELFF
J: TRBJ1-6; size: few; D: NA; V: TRBV19; DNA: TGTGCCAGTAGACGTGGGGGCGCGACTTCACCCCTCCACTTT; CDR3: CASRRGGATSPLHF
J: TRBJ2-3; size: NA; D: TRBD2; V: TRBV10-3; DNA: TGTGCCATCAGTGAGGAACTAGCGGGCCCAGATACGCAGTATTTT; CDR3: CAISEELAGPDTQYF
J: TRBJ2-5; size: NA; D: TRBD2; V: TRBV27; DNA: TGTGCCAGCACTTCGTACGGGGCGGGAGGAAAGACCCAGTACTTC; CDR3: CASTSYGAGGKTQYF
J: TRBJ1-2; size: NA; D: NA; V: TRBV6-2/TRBV6-3; DNA: TGTGCCAGCAGTTACTCGCCGATCAGGGGTGGAACTGGCTACACCTTC; CDR3: CASSYSPIRGGTGYTF
J: TRBJ2-5; size: NA; D: NA; V: TRBV18; DNA: TGTGCCAGCTCACCTGGGGCCCAAGAGACCCAGTACTTC; CDR3: CASSPGAQETQYF
J: TRBJ1-3; size: NA; D: TRBD1; V: TRBV19; DNA: TGTGCCAGTAGAAACGACAGGGTTGGAGACACCATATATTTT; CDR3: CASRNDRVGDTIYF
J: TRBJ2-5; size: NA; D: TRBD2; V: TRBV18; DNA: TGTGCCAGCTCACATCTGACTCAGCCCCCTCTAGCGGGAGCAGAGACCCAGTACTTC; CDR3: CASSHLTQPPLAGAETQYF
J: TRBJ2-3; size: NA; D: NA; V: TRBV30; DNA: TGTGCCTGGAGTGTTGGGTCTAGCGCCACTAGCACAGATACGCAGTATTTT; CDR3: CAWSVGSSATSTDTQYF
J: TRBJ2-2; size: NA; D: TRBD2; V: TRBV30; DNA: TGTGCCTGGAGCCTAGCGGGAGACTACACCGGGGAGCTGTTTTTT; CDR3: CAWSLAGDYTGELFF
J: TRBJ2-7; size: NA; D: TRBD2; V: TRBV19; DNA: TGTGCCAGTAGTATTAAGGCTAGCGGGAGAAAGATTTCCGGGGAGCAGTACTTC; CDR3: CASSIKASGRKISGEQYF
J: TRBJ2-7; size: NA; D: TRBD1; V: TRBV27; DNA: TGTGCCAGCAAGCCGGGACAGGGGTCCTACGAGCAGTACTTC; CDR3: CASKPGQGSYEQYF
J: TRBJ2-7; size: NA; D: NA; V: TRBV5-1; DNA: TGCGCCAGCAGCTGGGACAAATCCTACGAGCAGTACTTC; CDR3: CASSWDKSYEQYF
J: TRBJ2-5; size: NA; D: NA; V: TRBV4-3; DNA: TGCGCCAGCAGCCAAGATTTGGCCTCAGGGGAGACCCAGTACTTC; CDR3: CASSQDLASGETQYF
J: TRBJ2-7; size: NA; D: NA; V: TRBV24-1; DNA: TGTGCCACCACCTACCGGGACACACTCTCCTACGAGCAGTACTTC; CDR3: CATTYRDTLSYEQYF
J: TRBJ1-1; size: few; D: NA; V: TRBV2; DNA: TGTGCCAGCCGTGCGGACAGAATGACTGAAGCTTTCTTT; CDR3: CASRADRMTEAFF
J: TRBJ1-1; size: NA; D: TRBD1; V: TRBV5-1; DNA: TGCGCCAGCAGCTTGGCGACAGGGACATTGTTGGGAAACACTGAAGCTTTCTTT; CDR3: CASSLATGTLLGNTEAFF
J: TRBJ2-1; size: NA; D: NA; V: TRBV3-1/TRBV3-2; DNA: TGTGCCAGCAGCCAAGAGGCGGGACGCTCCTACAATGAGCAGTTCTTC; CDR3: CASSQEAGRSYNEQFF
J: TRBJ2-2; size: NA; D: TRBD1; V: TRBV28; DNA: TGTGCCAGTACAACAGGGGGTCGGGAGCTGTTTTTT; CDR3: CASTTGGRELFF
J: TRBJ2-6; size: few; D: TRBD1; V: TRBV13; DNA: TGTGCCAGCAGCTTAGGAGGGCAGGGGGTTTCTGGGGCCAACGTCCTGACTTTC; CDR3: CASSLGGQGVSGANVLTF
J: TRBJ2-5; size: NA; D: NA; V: TRBV12-3/TRBV12-4; DNA: TGTGCCAGCAGTTTAGGCAGCCAAGAGACCCAGTACTTC; CDR3: CASSLGSQETQYF
J: TRBJ1-1; size: NA; D: TRBD1; V: TRBV29-1; DNA: TGCAGCGTTGAAGCTTGGGGACAGGGGACTGAAGCTTTCTTT; CDR3: CSVEAWGQGTEAFF
J: TRBJ2-5; size: NA; D: TRBD2; V: TRBV19; DNA: TGTGCCAGTAGTTGGGGACTAGCGGAAGAGACCCAGTACTTC; CDR3: CASSWGLAEETQYF
J: TRBJ1-1; size: NA; D: NA; V: TRBV19; DNA: TGTGCCAGTAGTACAGTCCTGAACACTGAAGCTTTCTTT; CDR3: CASSTVLNTEAFF
J: TRBJ2-7; size: NA; D: TRBD2; V: TRBV11-2; DNA: TGTGCCAGCAGCCCCGAAGTAGTAGCGGGGATGAACGAGCAGTACTTC; CDR3: CASSPEVVAGMNEQYF
J: TRBJ1-5; size: NA; D: NA; V: TRBV21-1; DNA: TGTGCCAGCAGCAAAGCGCGCAAAGGGAGTGGACAGCCCCAGCATTTT; CDR3: CASSKARKGSGQPQHF
J: TRBJ2-7; size: NA; D: NA; V: TRBV5-1; DNA: TGCGCCAGCAGCTTGGACTTCTACGAGCAGTACTTC; CDR3: CASSLDFYEQYF
J: TRBJ1-2; size: NA; D: TRBD1; V: TRBV27; DNA: TGTGCCAGCAGTCGAACAGGGGGCTTGGTTTCGGGTGGCTACACCTTC; CDR3: CASSRTGGLVSGGYTF
J: TRBJ2-2; size: NA; D: NA; V: TRBV19; DNA: TGTGCCAGTAGTATGACCGAGGGTCCGCTGTTTTTT; CDR3: CASSMTEGPLFF
J: TRBJ2-1; size: NA; D: TRBD2; V: TRBV11-3; DNA: TGTGCCAGCAGCCGAGGACTAGCGGGACGTCGTGAGCAGTTCTTC; CDR3: CASSRGLAGRREQFF
J: TRBJ1-3; size: once; D: NA; V: TRBV2; DNA: TGTGCCAGCACCTTTGATGGCCTCTCTGGAAACACCATATATTTT; CDR3: CASTFDGLSGNTIYF
J: TRBJ2-1; size: NA; D: TRBD2; V: TRBV6-2/TRBV6-3; DNA: TGTGCCAGCAGTTCCCGGGAGGGCAAAGAGCAGTTCTTC; CDR3: CASSSREGKEQFF
J: TRBJ2-2; size: NA; D: NA; V: TRBV6-7; DNA: TGTGCCAGCAACCCACAGGGGGGGCACACCGGGGAGCTGTTTTTT; CDR3: CASNPQGGHTGELFF
J: TRBJ1-6; size: once; D: NA; V: TRBV18; DNA: TGTGCCAGCTCACCTCGAAGAGGTGATTCACCCCTCCACTTT; CDR3: CASSPRRGDSPLHF
J: TRBJ1-1; size: NA; D: TRBD1; V: TRBV29-1; DNA: TGCAGCGTTGAAGGGACAGGGGGCCTTGAAGCTTTCTTT; CDR3: CSVEGTGGLEAFF
J: TRBJ1-4; size: NA; D: NA; V: TRBV15; DNA: TGTGCCACCAGCCACCGACGCCAGGGGCAAGGAGAAAAACTGTTTTTT; CDR3: CATSHRRQGQGEKLFF
J: TRBJ2-1; size: NA; D: NA; V: TRBV11-2; DNA: TGTGCCAGCAGCTTAGTACAGGTTGCCTACAATGAGCAGTTCTTC; CDR3: CASSLVQVAYNEQFF
J: TRBJ2-1; size: NA; D: TRBD2; V: TRBV6-5; DNA: TGTGCCAGCACACTAGCGGGAGGACGTGTTGAGCAGTTCTTC; CDR3: CASTLAGGRVEQFF
J: TRBJ1-4; size: NA; D: TRBD1; V: TRBV9; DNA: TGTGCCAGCAGCGTAGGACAGGGGGGTGCTGAAAAACTGTTTTTT; CDR3: CASSVGQGGAEKLFF
J: TRBJ2-1; size: NA; D: NA; V: TRBV18; DNA: TGTGCCAGCTCACCTCTGCAGGGCCCCTACAATGAGCAGTTCTTC; CDR3: CASSPLQGPYNEQFF